The rows below give T cell receptor beta chains drawn from one sample of a study of blood T cell repertoires in COVID-19. This table comes from immunoSEQ multiplex PCR, and its TCRdb copy is limited to in-frame clones, with some not included. The table records some 200,000 clones, approximately 91% of them present only once. The source material was PBMCs or T cells enriched from blood (not recorded which). The receptors originated from a woman aged 18-29 years who had recovered from COVID-19. CDR3s include the opening cysteine and the closing phenylalanine or tryptophan. D genes are given only for firm matches. A clone size is listed for some rows: how often the clone was seen (once, few, many), or a class if it is expanded.

D gene: TRBD1
V gene: TRBV4-2
J gene: TRBJ1-1
clone size: NA
CDR3 length: 19
CDR3 protein: CASSPNSGQGGPWNTEAFF

D gene: NA
V gene: TRBV11-2
J gene: TRBJ1-1
clone size: NA
CDR3 length: 13
CDR3 protein: CASSLSLGVEAFF

D gene: TRBD2
V gene: TRBV5-5
J gene: TRBJ2-2
clone size: NA
CDR3 length: 18
CDR3 protein: CASSWRLAGLMNTGELFF

D gene: NA
V gene: TRBV7-3
J gene: TRBJ2-7
clone size: NA
CDR3 length: 15
CDR3 protein: CASSLHGNALVEQYF

D gene: TRBD2
V gene: TRBV29-1
J gene: TRBJ2-7
clone size: NA
CDR3 length: 14
CDR3 protein: CSAQSGSRTWEQYF

D gene: TRBD1
V gene: TRBV27
J gene: TRBJ2-7
clone size: NA
CDR3 length: 15
CDR3 protein: CASSGTGTGSYEQYF

D gene: TRBD2
V gene: TRBV9
J gene: TRBJ2-7
clone size: NA
CDR3 length: 15
CDR3 protein: CASSPQGTSGKSQYF

D gene: NA
V gene: TRBV7-2
J gene: TRBJ2-1
clone size: NA
CDR3 length: 16
CDR3 protein: CASSLGGRGFNNEQFF

D gene: TRBD1
V gene: TRBV10-3
J gene: TRBJ2-7
clone size: NA
CDR3 length: 14
CDR3 protein: CAISVKDRGSEQYF

D gene: NA
V gene: TRBV24-1
J gene: TRBJ1-5
clone size: NA
CDR3 length: 15
CDR3 protein: CATSDFGGPGQPQHF

D gene: NA
V gene: TRBV27
J gene: TRBJ2-7
clone size: NA
CDR3 length: 13
CDR3 protein: CASSFGGANEQYF

D gene: NA
V gene: TRBV4-2
J gene: TRBJ1-6
clone size: few
CDR3 length: 14
CDR3 protein: CASSQDLTALPLHF

D gene: NA
V gene: TRBV19
J gene: TRBJ1-3
clone size: NA
CDR3 length: 15
CDR3 protein: CASSIDRGSGNTIYF

D gene: NA
V gene: TRBV14
J gene: TRBJ1-1
clone size: NA
CDR3 length: 13
CDR3 protein: CASSATLRGEAFF

D gene: NA
V gene: TRBV28
J gene: TRBJ2-1
clone size: NA
CDR3 length: 12
CDR3 protein: CASSLRGNEQFF

D gene: NA
V gene: TRBV11-2
J gene: TRBJ2-1
clone size: NA
CDR3 length: 15
CDR3 protein: CASSLGWLQAHEQFF

D gene: NA
V gene: TRBV5-1
J gene: TRBJ1-4
clone size: NA
CDR3 length: 17
CDR3 protein: CASSPTGNKLTNEKLFF

D gene: NA
V gene: TRBV7-9
J gene: TRBJ2-7
clone size: NA
CDR3 length: 15
CDR3 protein: CASSLLSSSTYEQYF

D gene: NA
V gene: TRBV11-2
J gene: TRBJ2-1
clone size: NA
CDR3 length: 13
CDR3 protein: CASSFSRTDEQFF

D gene: TRBD1
V gene: TRBV20-1
J gene: TRBJ2-7
clone size: NA
CDR3 length: 17
CDR3 protein: CSASMGFAGQGLYEQYF

D gene: NA
V gene: TRBV19
J gene: TRBJ2-5
clone size: NA
CDR3 length: 15
CDR3 protein: CASRNTPRTQETQYF

D gene: TRBD2
V gene: TRBV27
J gene: TRBJ2-1
clone size: NA
CDR3 length: 15
CDR3 protein: CASAHGLAGYNEQFF

D gene: TRBD2
V gene: TRBV27
J gene: TRBJ2-3
clone size: NA
CDR3 length: 14
CDR3 protein: CASSLIAGGDTQYF

D gene: TRBD1
V gene: TRBV28
J gene: TRBJ1-2
clone size: NA
CDR3 length: 15
CDR3 protein: CASSTSRDSNYGYTF

D gene: NA
V gene: TRBV18
J gene: TRBJ1-1
clone size: few
CDR3 length: 13
CDR3 protein: CASSQQQNTEAFF

D gene: TRBD1
V gene: TRBV18
J gene: TRBJ1-6
clone size: NA
CDR3 length: 14
CDR3 protein: CASSPPDRDSPLHF

D gene: TRBD2
V gene: TRBV2
J gene: TRBJ2-3
clone size: NA
CDR3 length: 15
CDR3 protein: CASSRLAASTDTQYF

D gene: TRBD1
V gene: TRBV2
J gene: TRBJ1-2
clone size: few
CDR3 length: 15
CDR3 protein: CASSEGTGGSYGYTF

D gene: TRBD2
V gene: TRBV5-1
J gene: TRBJ2-2
clone size: NA
CDR3 length: 16
CDR3 protein: CASSEEGLPNTGELFF

D gene: NA
V gene: TRBV6-5
J gene: TRBJ2-7
clone size: NA
CDR3 length: 16
CDR3 protein: CASSSPPGRGASEQYF

D gene: TRBD2
V gene: TRBV6-6
J gene: TRBJ2-1
clone size: NA
CDR3 length: 15
CDR3 protein: CASSYRASGRGEQFF

D gene: NA
V gene: TRBV10-2
J gene: TRBJ2-3
clone size: NA
CDR3 length: 13
CDR3 protein: CASSRSGADTQYF

D gene: TRBD2
V gene: TRBV4-2
J gene: TRBJ2-7
clone size: NA
CDR3 length: 17
CDR3 protein: CASSQDEGPSGRYEQYF

D gene: NA
V gene: TRBV29-1
J gene: TRBJ1-2
clone size: NA
CDR3 length: 13
CDR3 protein: CSVALGIQYGYTF

D gene: TRBD2
V gene: TRBV19
J gene: TRBJ2-2
clone size: NA
CDR3 length: 16
CDR3 protein: CASSLGLGWNTGELFF

D gene: TRBD2
V gene: TRBV5-1
J gene: TRBJ2-1
clone size: once
CDR3 length: 15
CDR3 protein: CASSSTSGGTYEQFF

D gene: NA
V gene: TRBV7-2
J gene: TRBJ1-3
clone size: NA
CDR3 length: 14
CDR3 protein: CASSPGRAGNTIYF

D gene: NA
V gene: TRBV7-5
J gene: TRBJ2-5
clone size: NA
CDR3 length: 14
CDR3 protein: CARNNTGQGETQYF

D gene: NA
V gene: TRBV18
J gene: TRBJ1-2
clone size: NA
CDR3 length: 15
CDR3 protein: CASSPEGETNYGYTF

D gene: NA
V gene: TRBV9
J gene: TRBJ2-1
clone size: NA
CDR3 length: 13
CDR3 protein: CASSVAVDNEQFF

D gene: TRBD2
V gene: TRBV9
J gene: TRBJ2-3
clone size: NA
CDR3 length: 15
CDR3 protein: CASSVAEGLGRVQYF

D gene: NA
V gene: TRBV9
J gene: TRBJ2-1
clone size: NA
CDR3 length: 13
CDR3 protein: CASSVDLGNEQFF

D gene: NA
V gene: TRBV28
J gene: TRBJ1-3
clone size: NA
CDR3 length: 14
CDR3 protein: CASSVHLSGNTIYF

D gene: NA
V gene: TRBV7-2
J gene: TRBJ1-6
clone size: NA
CDR3 length: 15
CDR3 protein: CASSSQVAPSSPLHF

D gene: TRBD1
V gene: TRBV19
J gene: TRBJ2-6
clone size: NA
CDR3 length: 17
CDR3 protein: CASSIPRGISGANVLTF

D gene: NA
V gene: TRBV7-9
J gene: TRBJ2-7
clone size: NA
CDR3 length: 10
CDR3 protein: CASSPDEQYF

D gene: TRBD1
V gene: TRBV28
J gene: TRBJ2-7
clone size: few
CDR3 length: 15
CDR3 protein: CASSYSGTAKKEQYF

D gene: TRBD1
V gene: TRBV28
J gene: TRBJ2-1
clone size: NA
CDR3 length: 17
CDR3 protein: CASSFTLTGGARNEQFF

D gene: NA
V gene: TRBV2
J gene: TRBJ2-7
clone size: NA
CDR3 length: 12
CDR3 protein: CASRGGRYEQYF